Listed below are T cell receptor beta chains from one sample, sequenced in a study of T-cell memory formation after mild COVID-19. A single record per CDR3 protein comes from TCRdb applying MiXCR to the 5' RACE reads. Of hundreds of thousands of distinct CDR3 sequences in the sample, over 25% were seen once. Material for sequencing was PBMCs or a T cell subset sorted from them (not recorded which). All receptors derive from an adult woman who had mild COVID-19 (a few samples of this study predate the infection). Cell type and time point are not known. CDR3s include the opening cysteine and the closing phenylalanine or tryptophan. The order of the fields is J gene, V gene, D gene, clone size, CDR3 protein, CDR3 DNA. A D gene is named only where the DNA matches it firmly. Not every row has a clone size; where given, it reads once, few, many or a size class.

>TRBJ2-5|TRBV30|TRBD1|-
CAWKTGVNRVETQYF
TGTGCCTGGAAAACAGGGGTCAATCGTGTAGAGACCCAGTACTTC
>TRBJ2-7|TRBV20-1|-|few
CSARDRSGKAYEQYF
TGCAGTGCTAGAGATCGAAGCGGTAAGGCCTACGAGCAGTACTTC
>TRBJ2-6|TRBV6-1|-|-
CASSELARGSGANVLTF
TGTGCCAGCAGTGAACTGGCCAGGGGTTCTGGGGCCAACGTCCTGACTTTC
>TRBJ2-2|TRBV20-1|-|-
CSARDTGSDSGELFF
TGCAGTGCTAGAGATACAGGGTCCGATAGCGGGGAGCTGTTTTTT
>TRBJ1-2|TRBV10-3|TRBD1|once
CAISPQGAYGYGYTF
TGTGCCATCAGTCCTCAGGGGGCGTATGGCTATGGCTACACCTTC
>TRBJ2-2|TRBV7-2|-|few
CASSMVNTGELFF
TGTGCCAGCAGCATGGTCAACACCGGGGAGCTGTTTTTT
>TRBJ1-3|TRBV4-1|-|few
CASSQDSTVSPRNTIYF
TGCGCCAGCAGCCAAGACTCTACAGTATCCCCTCGTAACACCATATATTTT
>TRBJ2-7|TRBV28|TRBD1|few
CASGPGQTYEQYF
TGTGCCAGCGGACCGGGACAGACCTACGAGCAGTACTTC
>TRBJ2-1|TRBV18|TRBD2|few
CASSPPGTSGSPSSYNEQFF
TGTGCCAGCTCACCACCGGGGACTAGCGGGAGTCCCAGCTCCTACAATGAGCAGTTCTTC
>TRBJ2-7|TRBV27|TRBD1|-
CASSTNPTGVTYEQYF
TGTGCCAGCAGTACCAACCCGACAGGGGTGACCTACGAGCAGTACTTC
>TRBJ2-7|TRBV6-6|TRBD1|-
CASSYGTGILFSNYEQYF
TGTGCCAGCAGTTACGGGACAGGGATCCTTTTCTCGAACTACGAGCAGTACTTC
>TRBJ2-1|TRBV4-3|-|-
CASSQEVVVDEQFF
TGCGCCAGCAGCCAAGAGGTAGTTGTTGATGAGCAGTTCTTC
>TRBJ2-1|TRBV15|TRBD1|-
CATARGSQGAVYNEQFF
TGTGCCACTGCCAGGGGTTCGCAGGGGGCGGTCTACAATGAGCAGTTCTTC
>TRBJ2-7|TRBV30|TRBD2|-
CAWSVLAGYEQYF
TGTGCCTGGAGTGTTCTAGCGGGATATGAGCAGTACTTC
>TRBJ2-2|TRBV6-1|-|-
CARLVVGGGELFF
TGTGCCAGGCTAGTTGTAGGAGGGGGGGAGCTGTTTTTT
>TRBJ2-7|TRBV7-9|-|-
CASRRHEQYF
TGTGCCAGCAGGAGGCACGAGCAGTACTTC
>TRBJ2-3|TRBV6-6|-|few
CASIPVRTGHTDTQYF
TGTGCCAGCATCCCAGTACGTACAGGGCACACAGATACGCAGTATTTT
>TRBJ2-7|TRBV7-2|TRBD2|few
CASSLAGGSSEQYF
TGTGCCAGCAGCTTAGCGGGAGGGAGTTCGGAGCAGTACTTC
>TRBJ2-5|TRBV7-9|TRBD1|few
CASSLGGQGSTQYF
TGTGCCAGCAGCTTAGGAGGACAGGGATCGACCCAGTACTTC
>TRBJ2-3|TRBV5-1|-|-
CASSPDWRDTQYF
TGCGCCAGCAGCCCGGACTGGAGGGATACGCAGTATTTT
>TRBJ1-4|TRBV7-9|-|-
CASSLPLGDPDEKLFF
TGTGCCAGCAGCCTCCCCCTAGGCGATCCGGATGAAAAACTGTTTTTT
>TRBJ1-1|TRBV7-6|TRBD1|once
CASSLRDSPTEAFF
TGTGCCAGCAGCTTGAGGGACAGTCCCACTGAAGCTTTCTTT
>TRBJ2-7|TRBV7-2|-|few
CASSHRETYEQYF
TGTGCCAGCAGCCACCGGGAGACCTACGAGCAGTACTTC
>TRBJ2-5|TRBV24-1|TRBD1|-
CATSGQDRQETQYF
TGTGCCACCAGCGGACAGGACCGCCAAGAGACCCAGTACTTC
>TRBJ2-1|TRBV7-2|TRBD2|few
CASSSGGAPNEQFF
TGTGCCAGCAGTAGCGGGGGGGCCCCCAATGAGCAGTTCTTC
>TRBJ1-5|TRBV5-5|-|few
CASSLLGTGLNQPQHF
TGTGCCAGCAGCTTGTTAGGGACGGGTCTTAATCAGCCCCAGCATTTT
>TRBJ2-7|TRBV20-1|TRBD2|-
CSARDRTRRGGYEQYF
TGCAGTGCTAGAGATCGGACTCGGCGGGGGGGTTACGAGCAGTACTTC
>TRBJ2-3|TRBV7-2|-|-
CASSPQVSTDTQYF
TGTGCCAGCAGCCCCCAGGTTAGCACAGATACGCAGTATTTT
>TRBJ2-3|TRBV2|-|few
CASSPNNGADTQYF
TGTGCCAGCAGCCCCAACAATGGGGCAGATACGCAGTATTTT
>TRBJ1-3|TRBV2|-|few
CASSRKLVGSSGNTIYF
TGTGCCAGCAGTCGTAAGCTGGTCGGATCCTCTGGAAACACCATATATTTT
>TRBJ2-5|TRBV6-6|TRBD2|few
CASSQREPPETQYF
TGTGCCAGCAGTCAGCGGGAGCCCCCAGAGACCCAGTACTTC
>TRBJ2-1|TRBV12-3/TRBV12-4|-|few
CASRTGSEAYNEQFF
TGTGCCAGCAGAACCGGGAGCGAAGCATACAATGAGCAGTTCTTC
>TRBJ2-2|TRBV5-1|-|few
CASSLLSVSNTGELFF
TGCGCCAGCAGCTTGCTAAGCGTATCGAACACCGGGGAGCTGTTTTTT
>TRBJ2-7|TRBV9|-|few
CASSVGGDSYEQYF
TGTGCCAGCAGCGTAGGGGGGGACTCCTACGAGCAGTACTTC
>TRBJ2-7|TRBV20-1|-|-
CSATPGGSYFDEQYF
TGCAGTGCTACCCCAGGGGGGAGTTACTTCGACGAGCAGTACTTC
>TRBJ2-4|TRBV7-3|TRBD1|few
CASSTGGEDIQYF
TGTGCCAGCAGCACAGGGGGAGAGGACATTCAGTACTTC
>TRBJ1-2|TRBV18|TRBD1|-
CASSRRQGFSSVGYTF
TGTGCCAGCTCACGACGACAGGGTTTCTCTTCTGTTGGCTACACCTTC
>TRBJ2-1|TRBV3-1|-|few
CASSQGWGSSYNEQFF
TGTGCCAGCAGCCAAGGCTGGGGTAGCTCCTACAATGAGCAGTTCTTC
>TRBJ1-2|TRBV2|-|-
CASSESGGYGYTF
TGTGCCAGCAGTGAATCCGGGGGCTATGGCTACACCTTC
>TRBJ1-2|TRBV7-9|TRBD1|many
CASSRTGDYGYTF
TGTGCCAGCAGCCGAACAGGGGACTATGGCTACACCTTC
>TRBJ2-3|TRBV5-1|-|-
CASSLEVVMTDTQYF
TGCGCCAGCAGCTTGGAGGTGGTAATGACAGATACGCAGTATTTT
>TRBJ2-1|TRBV7-9|-|-
CASSLGTFSYNEQFF
TGTGCCAGCAGCTTAGGGACTTTCTCCTACAATGAGCAGTTCTTC
>TRBJ2-2|TRBV5-1|TRBD1|few
CASSLETGVAGELFF
TGCGCCAGCAGCTTGGAGACAGGGGTCGCCGGGGAGCTGTTTTTT